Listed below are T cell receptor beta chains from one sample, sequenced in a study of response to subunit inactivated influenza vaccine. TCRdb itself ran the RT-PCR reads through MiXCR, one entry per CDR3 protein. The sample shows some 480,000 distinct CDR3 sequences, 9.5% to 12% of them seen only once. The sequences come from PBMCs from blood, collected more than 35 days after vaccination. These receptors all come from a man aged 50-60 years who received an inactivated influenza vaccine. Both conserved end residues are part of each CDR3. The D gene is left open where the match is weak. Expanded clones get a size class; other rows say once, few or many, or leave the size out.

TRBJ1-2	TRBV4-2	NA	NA	TGTGCCAGCAGCCAAGCTTCCGGGGGTGCTGACTATGGCTACACCTTC	CASSQASGGADYGYTF
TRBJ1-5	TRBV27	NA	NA	TGTGCCAGCAGTTTAGAAATCGGCAATCAGCCCCAGCATTTT	CASSLEIGNQPQHF
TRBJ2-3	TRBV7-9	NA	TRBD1	TGTGCCAGCAGCTATGACAGGGGATACGCAGATACGCAGTATTTT	CASSYDRGYADTQYF
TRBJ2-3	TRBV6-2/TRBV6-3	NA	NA	TGTGCCAGCCTTCGACTAGTGCCTGGCACAGATACGCAGTATTTT	CASLRLVPGTDTQYF
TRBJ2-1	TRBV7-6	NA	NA	TGTGCCAGCAGCTTATGGTTAAGGGAACAGCAGTTCTTC	CASSLWLREQQFF
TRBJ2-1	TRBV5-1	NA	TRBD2	TGCGCCAGCAGCTGGTCCGGTGGGGGAGGGACCTACAATGAGCAGTTCTTC	CASSWSGGGGTYNEQFF
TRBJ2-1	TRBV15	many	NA	TGTGCCACCAGCAGTCCTATACTAGGATCCCACAATGAGCAGTTCTTC	CATSSPILGSHNEQFF
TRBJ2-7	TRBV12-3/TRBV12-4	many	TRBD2	TGTGCCAGCAGTTCACCGGGACTAGCGGAAAACGAGCAGTACTTC	CASSSPGLAENEQYF
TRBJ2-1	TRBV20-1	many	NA	TGCAGTGCTAGAGTCCCTCCTCTCATCCGGGAGAGTGAGCAGTTCTTC	CSARVPPLIRESEQFF
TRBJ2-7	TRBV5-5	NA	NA	TGTGCCAGCAGCTTGGATCCGGGGCCAAATTACGAGCAGTACTTC	CASSLDPGPNYEQYF
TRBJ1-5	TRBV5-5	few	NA	TGTGCCAGCAGCTTGGGACAGAGCCCCAATCAGCCCCAGCATTTT	CASSLGQSPNQPQHF
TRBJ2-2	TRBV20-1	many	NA	TGCAGTGCTAGAGACCCTCTTGACAGCCGAAACACCGGGGAGCTGTTTTTT	CSARDPLDSRNTGELFF
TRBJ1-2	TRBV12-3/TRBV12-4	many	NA	TGTGCCAGCAGGGTTAATCGCCAAGAGGGTGGCTACACCTTC	CASRVNRQEGGYTF
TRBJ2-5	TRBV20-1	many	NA	TGCAGTGCTAGCGGGAGCCAAGAGACCCAGTACTTC	CSASGSQETQYF
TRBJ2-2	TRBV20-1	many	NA	TGCAGTGCTAGAGGCCACACCGGGGAGCTGTTTTTT	CSARGHTGELFF
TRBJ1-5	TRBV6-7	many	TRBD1	TGTGCCAGCAGTTACTCGAGACAGGGGGGAAGCAATCAGCCCCAGCATTTT	CASSYSRQGGSNQPQHF
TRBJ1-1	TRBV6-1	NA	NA	TGTGCCAGCAGCGAACCGGGGGGGGGCAACACTGAAGCTTTCTTT	CASSEPGGGNTEAFF
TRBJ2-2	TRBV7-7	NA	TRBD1	TGTGCTAGCAGAGCGGGACAGGGGAACACCGGGGAGCTGTTTTTT	CASRAGQGNTGELFF
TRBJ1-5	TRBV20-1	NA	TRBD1	TGCAGCCTCCCGGGACAGGGGGCGTCTCAGCCCCAGCATTTT	CSLPGQGASQPQHF
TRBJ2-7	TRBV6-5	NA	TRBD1	TGTGCCAGCAGTTCTACAGGGGGGAAATACGAGCAGTACTTC	CASSSTGGKYEQYF
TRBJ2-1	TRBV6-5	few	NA	TGTGCCAGCAGTTACGGGGACCCGGCCTACTCCTACAATGAGCAGTTCTTC	CASSYGDPAYSYNEQFF
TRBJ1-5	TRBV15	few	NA	TGTGCCACCTCCCGAGTGAGCAATCAGCCCCAGCATTTT	CATSRVSNQPQHF
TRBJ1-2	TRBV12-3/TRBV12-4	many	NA	TGTGCCAGCAGTTTTCAGGGCGGCCATGGCTACACCTTC	CASSFQGGHGYTF
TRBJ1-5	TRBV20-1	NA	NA	TGCAGTGCTAGAGATATGCTCGGCGGGCAGGCCCAGCATTTT	CSARDMLGGQAQHF
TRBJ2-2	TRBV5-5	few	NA	TGTGCCAGCAGCCCCCAAGCAACTAGCACCGGGGAGCTGTTTTTT	CASSPQATSTGELFF
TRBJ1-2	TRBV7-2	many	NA	TGTGCCAGCAGCCCGGACAGCCTTAACTATGGCTACACCTTC	CASSPDSLNYGYTF
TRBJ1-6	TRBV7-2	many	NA	TGTGCCAGCAGCTTCAGTCCTTTTCGGGGCGGTAATTCACCCCTCCACTTT	CASSFSPFRGGNSPLHF
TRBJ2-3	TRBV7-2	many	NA	TGTGCCAGCAGCTTGGGCGGGACGAACACAGATACGCAGTATTTT	CASSLGGTNTDTQYF
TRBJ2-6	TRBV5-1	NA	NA	TGCGCCAGCACCCCGGGGAGTTTCTCTGGGGCCAACGTCCTGACTTTC	CASTPGSFSGANVLTF
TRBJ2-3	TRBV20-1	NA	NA	TGCAGTGCCCAGGGAGCCGACGGCCCGGGAGTGTCTTTTGTTACAGATACGCAGTATTTT	CSAQGADGPGVSFVTDTQYF
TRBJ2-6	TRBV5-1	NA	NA	TGCGCCAGCAGCTTGTCGACGGCAGCTGGGGCCAACGTCCTGACTTTC	CASSLSTAAGANVLTF
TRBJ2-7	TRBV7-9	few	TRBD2	TGTGCCAGCAGCTTAGCAGAGACTAGCGGGGGGGCCGGGCAGCAGTACTTC	CASSLAETSGGAGQQYF
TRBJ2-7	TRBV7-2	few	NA	TGTGCCAGCAGCTCGGCTAGCGCGGCTACCTACGAGCAGTACTTC	CASSSASAATYEQYF
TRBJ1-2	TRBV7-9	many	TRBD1	TGTGCCAGCAGTTCCCAAGTTGGGGACAGAGGAGGTGGCTACACCTTC	CASSSQVGDRGGGYTF
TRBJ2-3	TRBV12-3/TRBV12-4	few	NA	TGTGCCAGCAGTTTCCCCCCAGGGCAGGGCGCAGATACGCAGTATTTT	CASSFPPGQGADTQYF
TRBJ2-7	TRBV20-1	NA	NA	TGCAGTGCTAGAGATGTGCGGGCCATTACTTACGAGCAGTACTTC	CSARDVRAITYEQYF
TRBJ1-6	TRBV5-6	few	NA	TGTGCCAGCAGCTTGGGCCTCCTGGCTTCACCCCTCCACTTT	CASSLGLLASPLHF
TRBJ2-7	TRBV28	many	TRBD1	TGTGCCAGCAGTTTAGGCCCCCGGGACAGGGTAAACTACGAGCAGTACTTC	CASSLGPRDRVNYEQYF
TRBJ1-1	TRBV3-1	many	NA	TGTGCCAGCAGCCTAGGCGATGTCACTGAAGCTTTCTTT	CASSLGDVTEAFF
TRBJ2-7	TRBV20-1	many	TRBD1	TGCAGTGCCCTTGGACAGGGTGGAGGGCAAGGGCAGTACTTC	CSALGQGGGQGQYF
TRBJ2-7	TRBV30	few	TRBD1	TGTGCCTGGGGGGGACAGGGAGTCTACGAGCAGTACTTC	CAWGGQGVYEQYF
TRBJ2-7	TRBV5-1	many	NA	TGTGCCAGCAGCACAGGGACCTACGAGCAGTACTTC	CASSTGTYEQYF
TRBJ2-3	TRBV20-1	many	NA	TGCAGTGCTAGGCTAGATACGCAGTATTTT	CSARLDTQYF
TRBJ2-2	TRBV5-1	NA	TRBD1	TGCGCCAGCAGCGTGGACAGGAGTAACACCGGGGAGCTGTTTTTT	CASSVDRSNTGELFF
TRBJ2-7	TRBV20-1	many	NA	TGCAGTGCTAGCGGCTCTGGAGGGGGCGGCTACGAGCAGTACTTC	CSASGSGGGGYEQYF
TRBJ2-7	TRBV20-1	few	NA	TGCAGTGCTCTATGGGGATTCTACCTATACTTC	CSALWGFYLYF
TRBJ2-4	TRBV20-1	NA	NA	TGCAGTGCTAGAAGAGGGGCCAAAAACATTCAGTACTTC	CSARRGAKNIQYF
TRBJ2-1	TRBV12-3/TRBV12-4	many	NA	TGTGCCAGCAGTTTAAACCTCAACAATGAGCAGTTCTTC	CASSLNLNNEQFF
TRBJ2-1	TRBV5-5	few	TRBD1	TGTGCCAGCAGCTCGAGTCCGGGACAGGGGGCAAATGAGCAGTTCTTC	CASSSSPGQGANEQFF
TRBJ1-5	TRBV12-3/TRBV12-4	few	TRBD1	TGTGCCAGCAGTGCGGGACAGGGGTTCAATCAGCCCCAGCATTTT	CASSAGQGFNQPQHF
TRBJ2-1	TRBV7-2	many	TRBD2	TGTGCCAGCAGCTTACAGGCGGGAGGGTACAATGAGCAGTTCTTC	CASSLQAGGYNEQFF
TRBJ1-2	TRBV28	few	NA	TGTGCCAGCAGTTTAATCCTTCGGGGGGGAGATGGCTACACCTTC	CASSLILRGGDGYTF
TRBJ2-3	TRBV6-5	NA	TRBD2	TGTGCCAGCAGTTACTCACTAGCGGGAGTCTCAGATACGCAGTATTTT	CASSYSLAGVSDTQYF